These 14 T cell receptor beta chains came from one sample sequenced in a study of siplizumab effects on memory and regulatory T cells. Some clones are missing from TCRdb's copy, which holds only in-frame ones; the method was immunoSEQ multiplex PCR. The top ten hold around 0.3% of the sample, which has about 94,000 clones, approximately 95% seen once. Sequencing input: non-Treg CD4+ T cells sorted from blood. The origin of the receptors is a human donor in good health.

This chain connects TRBV19 to TRBJ2-3; perhaps TRBD2 as D (6 bases). Germline V gene data show CDR1 as LNHDA and CDR2 as SQIVND (reference sequence). This CDR3 is built from 14 residues. Trimming took 2 bases from V and 6 from J, leaving 12 bases between them. CDR3 loop: CASSITASADTQYF. As DNA, the CDR3 is TGTGCCAGTAGTATAACGGCTAGCGCTGATACGCAGTATTTT.

The genes are TRBV18 and TRBJ2-5; TRBD1 or TRBD2 may be the D gene (5 bases each). The CDR3 length is 14 residues. Trimming pared 1 base from V and 1 base from J, leaving 7 bases between. Germline assignment: CDR1 KGHSH and CDR2 LQKENI. The DNA for the CDR3 is TGTGCCAGCTCACCACGGGGGATCCAAGAGACCCAGTACTTC. Translation gives CASSPRGIQETQYF.

The genes are TRBV6-6 and TRBJ1-5; TRBD1 might be the D (5 bases). Per the germline V gene, CDR1 is MNHNY and CDR2 is SVGAGI (reference sequence). The CDR3 loop spans 16 amino acids. With 6 bases removed from V and 9 bases from J, the gap between germline ends came to 24 bases. Written as DNA, the CDR3 is TGTGCCAGCAGCCCCGTTCTTAATAGGGGAGGTCGGCCCCAGCATTTT. Amino acids: CASSPVLNRGGRPQHF.

V and J are TRBV19 and TRBJ2-1, with 7 bases identical to TRBD2. The trim removed 6 bases at V and 5 bases at J, leaving 7 bases unmatched. From germline, CDR1 is LNHDA and CDR2 SQIVND (reference sequence). The CDR3 runs to 14 residues. CDR3 DNA sequence: TGTGCCAGTAGGACTGGGGCGGGAGACAATGAGCAGTTCTTC. Translating it yields CASRTGAGDNEQFF.

The chain carries TRBV14 and TRBJ1-2; D unresolved. The CDR3 consists of 13 residues. The V gene lost 1 base and the J gene lost 4 bases, with 7 bases spanning the gap. Germline values: CDR1 SGHDN, CDR2 FVKESK. The CDR3 protein is CASSQGAVYGYTF. CDR3 bases: TGTGCCAGCAGCCAAGGGGCCGTCTATGGCTACACCTTC.

J is TRBJ1-2 and V is TRBV6-1, with TRBD1 as a possible D gene (5 bases). CDR1 is MNHNS, CDR2 SASEGT, per germline. This CDR3 is built from 13 residues. Trimming took 0 bases from V and 8 from J, leaving 10 bases between them. For the CDR3, the DNA is TGTGCCAGCAGTGAAGCCAGGGAGTACGGCTACACCTTC. Protein product: CASSEAREYGYTF.

V usage is TRBV5-4 and J usage is TRBJ2-1; 11 bases agree with TRBD2. Germline V gene data show CDR1 as SGHNT and CDR2 as YYREEE (reference sequence). The CDR3 runs 16 residues. J lost 8 bases, V lost 0 bases, and 7 bases had no gene match. The CDR3 protein is CASSLDGGSGGDEQFF. In DNA, the CDR3 is TGTGCCAGCAGCTTGGATGGAGGTAGCGGGGGGGATGAGCAGTTCTTC. Filled out from reference TRBV5-4 and TRBJ2-1, the complete variable domain reads ETGVTQSPTHLIKTRGQQVTLRCSSQSGHNTVSWYQQALGQGPQFIFQYYREEENGRGNFPPRFSGLQFPNYSSELNVNALELDDSALYLCASSLDGGSGGDEQFFGPGTRLTVL.

CDR3 residues: CASSPGQDRSNEQYF. The CDR3 DNA follows: TGTGCCAGCAGCCCGGGACAGGACAGGAGTAACGAGCAGTACTTC. The rearrangement links TRBV4-2 to TRBJ2-7; the match to TRBD1 covers 8 bases. There are 15 residues in the CDR3. In germline, CDR1 is LGHNA, CDR2 YNFKEQ. Trimming removed 4 bases from V and 5 bases from J; junction bases left unmatched: 10.

The chain carries TRBV10-3 and TRBJ1-5, with D hard to call. The CDR3 has 14 residues. V lost 3 bases and J lost 2, with 8 bases in between. Germline V lookup: CDR1 ENHRY, CDR2 SYGVKD. The CDR3 coding sequence is TGTGCCATCAGTGAAACAGTGGGCAATCAGCCCCAGCATTTT. Amino acid sequence: CAISETVGNQPQHF.

The CDR3 DNA follows: TGTGCCAGCAGCTTAAGAGGGGGCTGGTTCCAAGAGACCCAGTACTTC. Encoded protein: CASSLRGGWFQETQYF. J is TRBJ2-5 and V is TRBV11-2, with 7 bases lining up with TRBD1. Germline loops: CDR1 SGHAT, CDR2 FQNNGV. Unmatched junction bases numbered 7, after V lost 2 bases and J lost 1 base. The CDR3 extends over 16 amino acids.

The chain is built from TRBV5-1 and TRBJ2-5, with 9 bases fitting TRBD2. CDR3 length: 15 residues. Trimming cost V 1 base and J 4 bases; bases outside gene matches: 5. Germline CDR1 and CDR2: SGHRS and YFSETQ. The CDR3 nucleotides are TGCGCCAGCAGCTTGAGGAGCGGGGGGCCAGAGACCCAGTACTTC. Its translation: CASSLRSGGPETQYF.

J is TRBJ1-1 and V is TRBV30; a weak D match, TRBD1 (5 bases). Looked up from germline, CDR1 is GTSNPN and CDR2 is SVGIG (reference sequence). The CDR3 runs to 15 residues. V lost 3 bases and J 1 base, leaving 15 bases between the germline ends. CDR3 sequence (DNA): TGTGCCTGGAGGCCGCTCCGGACAACGAACACTGAAGCTTTCTTT. Encoded protein: CAWRPLRTTNTEAFF.

The J gene is TRBJ1-1, the V gene TRBV4-2, with a tentative D call TRBD1 (5 bases). The CDR3 covers 14 residues. Germline V gene sequence: CDR1 LGHNA, CDR2 YNFKEQ. Trimming cost V 4 bases and J 3 bases, with 12 bases left between them. DNA of the CDR3: TGTGCCAGCAGCCCCCTTAGGGGAGACACTGAAGCTTTCTTT. Its protein product is CASSPLRGDTEAFF.

The J gene is TRBJ1-2, the V gene TRBV25-1; D remains unclear. This CDR3 region has 11 residues. V was clipped by 3 bases and J by 4 bases, with 3 bases between them. Germline CDR1 and CDR2: MGHDK and SYGVNS. The CDR3, as DNA: TGTGCCAGCAGTGACCGCTATGGCTACACCTTC. Translating it yields CASSDRYGYTF.